These 22 T cell receptor beta chains originate from one sample sequenced in a study of siplizumab effects on memory and regulatory T cells (dated by TCRdb to about 2019). Libraries were made using the immunoSEQ multiplex PCR assay. TCRdb provides this immuneACCESS table in a form limited to in-frame rearrangements. Some clones are lacking; in checked studies, under half of them reflect an unresolved V gene, and why the rest are absent is not known. The sample table lists roughly 100,000 clones, around 90% of them with a count of one. In total, the top ten clones hold about 1.1% of the sample. The sequencing sample was made of CD4+ T cells sorted from blood. These receptors all come from a human donor in good health.

V and J are TRBV19 and TRBJ2-3; 7 positions match TRBD2. Looked up from germline, CDR1 is LNHDA and CDR2 is SQIVND (reference sequence). J lost 0 bases, V lost 1 base, and 1 base had no gene match. The CDR3 is 15 amino acids. CDR3 amino acids: CASSIGGSSTDTQYF. CDR3 bases: TGTGCCAGTAGTATAGGCGGGAGTAGCACAGATACGCAGTATTTT.

The V call is TRBV5-6, the J call TRBJ2-7; D is perhaps TRBD2 (6 bases). The germline V and J ends were trimmed by 4 bases and 2 bases, with 13 bases remaining between them. This CDR3 contains 14 residues. Per germline, CDR1 SGHDT and CDR2 YYEEEE. The CDR3 is CASSPGLRTYEQYF. The CDR3 DNA follows: TGTGCCAGCAGCCCGGGACTCCGGACCTACGAGCAGTACTTC.

The chain uses TRBV29-1 and TRBJ2-3, with D possibly being TRBD2 (6 bases). Germline V CDR1 and CDR2: SQVTM, ANQGSEA. CDR3 length equals 17 residues. Trimming removed 0 bases from V and 0 bases from J, with 16 bases in between. The CDR3 spells CSVEERGRDSSTDTQYF. The CDR3 region has the DNA TGCAGCGTTGAAGAGAGGGGTAGGGACTCTAGCACAGATACGCAGTATTTT.

The chain uses TRBV28 and TRBJ2-1, with unresolved D. V was shortened by 7 bases and J by 0 bases, with 13 bases between the two germline ends. CDR1 and CDR2 from the germline V gene are MDHEN and SYDVKM. This CDR3 contains 15 residues. As DNA, the CDR3 is TGTGCCAGCACGGAGACCAGCTCCTCCTACAATGAGCAGTTCTTC. Residues: CASTETSSSYNEQFF. Looking up the rest from reference TRBV28 and TRBJ2-1 gives the full variable domain: DVKVTQSSRYLVKRTGEKVFLECVQDMDHENMFWYRQDPGLGLRLIYFSYDVKMKEKGDIPEGYSVSREKKERFSLILESASTNQTSMYLCASTETSSSYNEQFFGPGTRLTVL.

The chain uses TRBV30 and TRBJ2-3; 8 positions match TRBD2. The CDR3 spans 15 residues. V trimming: 5 bases; J trimming: 3 bases; junction bases outside the gene matches: 10. Germline loops: CDR1 GTSNPN, CDR2 SVGIG (reference sequence). As DNA, the CDR3 is TGTGCCTGGGGAGGTGGAAGCGGGAGTACAGATACGCAGTATTTT. Its translation is CAWGGGSGSTDTQYF.

The chain employs TRBV5-1 and TRBJ2-7, with a tentative D call TRBD1 (6 bases). V was trimmed by 3 bases and J by 6 bases, leaving 13 bases between them. CDR1 is SGHRS and CDR2 is YFSETQ in the germline V gene. This CDR3 region has 13 residues. The CDR3 DNA sequence: TGCGCCAGCAGCTCCCTACAGGGAATCGAGCAGTACTTC. This gives the protein CASSSLQGIEQYF.

This clone was observed once. The rearrangement uses TRBV5-1 and TRBJ2-7; D not certain. Germline V lookup: CDR1 SGHRS, CDR2 YFSETQ. V was clipped by 4 bases and J by 5 bases, with 13 bases between them. The CDR3 runs to 13 residues. For the CDR3, the DNA is TGCGCCAGCAGCAGGATCGGCCGGGACGAGCAGTACTTC. This translates into CASSRIGRDEQYF.

The chain uses TRBV25-1 and TRBJ2-7; TRBD2 is a possible D gene (5 bases). This CDR3 contains 15 residues. The germline gives CDR1 MGHDK, CDR2 SYGVNS. The V end lost 3 bases, the J end lost 2 bases, and 14 bases lay between the germline ends. DNA for the CDR3: TGTGCCAGCAGTGAGGTCAGCGGACCTCCCTACGAGCAGTACTTC. Translating gives CASSEVSGPPYEQYF.

The rearrangement uses TRBV7-8 and TRBJ2-6; TRBD2 is a possible D gene (5 bases). The CDR3 totals 17 residues. CDR1 SGHVS and CDR2 FQNEAQ come from the germline V gene. V lost 5 bases and J lost 1, with 15 bases in between. The DNA of the CDR3 is TGTGCCAGCAGCCCCTGGACTGACTATTCTGGGGCCAACGTCCTGACTTTC. Protein product: CASSPWTDYSGANVLTF.

The V gene is TRBV11-3, the J gene TRBJ2-2, with D hard to call. The CDR3 is 14 residues long. Germline V gene lookup returns CDR1 SGHNT and CDR2 YENEEA. With 5 bases removed from V and 5 bases from J, the gap between germline ends came to 12 bases. CDR3 amino acids: CASSPGEWTGELFF. DNA of the CDR3: TGTGCCAGCAGCCCCGGAGAATGGACCGGGGAGCTGTTTTTT.

The chain has TRBV9 and TRBJ2-5; TRBD1 aligns across 9 bases. CDR3 size: 17 residues. CDR1 and CDR2 from the germline V gene are SGDLS and YYNGEE. V lost 4 bases to trimming and J lost 5 bases; unmatched junction nucleotides: 15. Here the CDR3 DNA reads TGTGCCAGCAGCACACACAGGGGGCTCGGTGTGGGGGAGACCCAGTACTTC. It is translated as CASSTHRGLGVGETQYF.

The chain is built from TRBV4-1 and TRBJ1-3; no definite D call. Germline lookup yields CDR1 MGHRA and CDR2 YSYEKL. There are 15 residues in the CDR3. The V end lost 1 base, the J end lost 3 bases, and 10 bases lay between the germline ends. The DNA for the CDR3 is TGCGCCAGCAGCCAAGTTCTAACGAGTGGAAACACCATATATTTT. Residues: CASSQVLTSGNTIYF.

The chain combines TRBV29-1 with TRBJ2-7; D may match TRBD1 or TRBD2 (5 bases each). This CDR3 comprises 13 residues. Trimming took 4 bases from V and 3 from J, leaving 13 bases between them. The germline V gene has CDR1 SQVTM and CDR2 ANQGSEA. CDR3 sequence: CSVVGDVRYEQYF. The DNA for the CDR3 is TGCAGCGTTGTGGGGGACGTCCGCTACGAGCAGTACTTC.

J is TRBJ2-3 and V is TRBV5-6; 7 bases line up with TRBD2. CDR1 and CDR2 from the germline V gene are SGHDT and YYEEEE. The CDR3 sequence is 16 residues long. After removal of 6 bases from V and 5 bases from J, the junction contained 15 bases not matched to a gene. The chain's CDR3 is CASTPMGGVGLDTQYF. CDR3 DNA sequence: TGTGCCAGCACCCCGATGGGAGGGGTCGGTTTAGATACGCAGTATTTT.

The sample holds one count of this clone. The V call is TRBV5-8, the J call TRBJ2-5; D tentatively fits TRBD1 or TRBD2 (5 bases each). The CDR3 has 15 amino acids. The V and J ends lost 2 bases and 10 bases respectively, with 21 bases between them. Germline V lookup: CDR1 SGHTS, CDR2 YDEGEE. The CDR3 region is CASSFPDRQLGSQYF. CDR3 in DNA: TGTGCCAGCAGCTTCCCCGACCGACAGTTAGGGAGCCAGTACTTC. Combining the CDR3 with reference TRBV5-8 and TRBJ2-5 gives the whole variable domain EAGVTQSPTHLIKTRGQQATLRCSPISGHTSVYWYQQALGLGLQFLLWYDEGEERNRGNFPPRFSGRQFPNYSSELNVNALELEDSALYLCASSFPDRQLGSQYFGPGTRLLVL.

This rearrangement joins TRBV7-2 to TRBJ2-2; D may be TRBD2 (5 bases). Trimming left V 7 bases short and J 8 bases short, with 14 bases between. CDR1 and CDR2 (germline): SGHTA, FQGNSA. There are 13 residues in the CDR3. The CDR3 reads CASNRIGEGELFF. Written as DNA, the CDR3 is TGTGCCAGCAACCGGATCGGGGAGGGGGAGCTGTTTTTT.

The rearrangement joins TRBV10-1 to TRBJ2-5, with D perhaps matching TRBD1 (6 bases). The V gene lost 8 bases and the J gene lost 3 bases, with 13 bases spanning the gap. CDR1 and CDR2 (germline): WNHNN, SYGVQD (reference sequence). CDR3 length equals 13 residues. DNA for the CDR3: TGCGCCAGCGGGGGCTTAGGAAAAGAGACCCAGTACTTC. Amino acids: CASGGLGKETQYF.

This sequence joins TRBV7-2 and TRBJ2-3; possible D gene TRBD2, 6 bases. Germline CDR1 reads SGHTA; CDR2 reads FQGNSA. V dropped 1 base and J dropped 13 bases, with 15 bases sitting between them. The CDR3 contains 13 residues. CDR3: CASSLGGGIAEYF. The CDR3 nucleotides read TGTGCCAGCAGCTTAGGAGGCGGGATAGCTGAGTATTTT.

This clone showed up just once. V and J are TRBV10-3 and TRBJ2-7; tentative D call: TRBD2 (6 bases). Germline V gene sequence: CDR1 ENHRY, CDR2 SYGVKD. V gave up 5 bases and J gave up 9 bases, with 20 bases separating them. The CDR3 totals 14 residues. CDR3 nucleotide sequence: TGTGCCATCAGTAGCGGGCGAGAGTTGGGTGCGCAGTACTTC. It encodes CAISSGRELGAQYF.

The rearrangement links TRBV28 to TRBJ1-4, with 9 bases identical to TRBD1. The V and J ends lost 7 bases and 6 bases, in that order; junction bases with no gene match: 9. The CDR3 consists of 15 residues. Germline values: CDR1 MDHEN, CDR2 SYDVKM. CDR3 in DNA: TGTGCCAGCACCGGACAGGGGAATTTCGATGAAAAACTGTTTTTT. Its translation is CASTGQGNFDEKLFF.

The chain couples TRBV28 to TRBJ1-5, with D possibly TRBD1 on 5 matching bases. Germline-derived CDR1 and CDR2 are MDHEN and SYDVKM. This CDR3 has 17 residues. V dropped 3 bases and J dropped 2 bases, with 17 bases sitting between them. Written as DNA, the CDR3 is TGTGCCAGCAGTTTTTCGGGACTCAGGTATGGCAATCAGCCCCAGCATTTT. Its protein product is CASSFSGLRYGNQPQHF.

This clone has a single count. The chain recombines TRBV4-2 with TRBJ2-7, with unresolved D. V lost 1 base and J 0 bases, leaving 4 bases between the germline ends. The CDR3 sequence is 13 residues long. The germline V gene encodes CDR1 LGHNA and CDR2 YNFKEQ. CDR3 sequence reads: CASSQAGSYEQYF. As DNA, the CDR3 is TGTGCCAGCAGCCAAGCTGGCTCCTACGAGCAGTACTTC.